This note documents a single T cell receptor beta chain sequence. Deletions cut 4 bases from V and 6 bases from J, with 16 bases between. CDR3 length equals 14 residues. CDR1 SGHKS and CDR2 YYEKEE come from the germline V gene (reference sequence). Sequencing used immunoSEQ multiplex PCR; TCRdb keeps in-frame clones, though not all of them. The table lists around 64,000 clones, around 86% of them singletons. The sample is drawn from a study of blood T cell repertoires in COVID-19. Across the whole study: PBMCs, B-cell-depleted T cells, or T cells provided the cDNA or gDNA that made up the material.

The specimen was peripheral blood. The TCR comes from a man aged 30 to 45 with acute or convalescent COVID-19. The rearrangement joins TRBV5-5 to TRBJ1-1; tentative D call: TRBD1 (5 bases). CDR3: CASSTEQGYSEAFF. The CDR3 nucleotides are TGTGCCAGCAGCACGGAGCAGGGTTACTCTGAAGCTTTCTTT.